This T cell receptor beta chain was profiled in a study of shared clonotypes between healthy human individuals. CDR3 length: 16 amino acids. Germline loops: CDR1 LGHNA, CDR2 YSLEER. V dropped 0 bases and J dropped 0 bases, with 12 bases sitting between them. The protocol was immunoSEQ multiplex PCR, while the TCRdb copy is restricted to in-frame clones and leaves out a portion. The sample contains over 400,000 clones, 60% to 80% of which appear only once. The rearrangement uses TRBV4-3 and TRBJ2-7; D is ambiguous. The specimen sequenced was PBMCs. The TCR was taken from a middle-aged woman in good health. Some clones in this sample may be carry-over from other donors' samples. In DNA form, the CDR3 reads TGCGCCAGCAGCCAAGAATTAGGGTCAAGCTCCTACGAGCAGTACTTC. Its translation: CASSQELGSSSYEQYF.